Presented here are 31 T cell receptor beta chains from one specimen sequenced in a study of response to subunit inactivated influenza vaccine. TCRdb reanalysed the RT-PCR reads using MiXCR and keeps one entry per CDR3 protein. The repertoire holds a few hundred thousand distinct CDR3 sequences, with 14% as singletons. Material: PBMCs from blood, obtained 11 to 12 days after vaccination. All receptors come from a man aged 45 to 65 who received an inactivated influenza vaccine.

This clonotype occurred a few times. This chain connects TRBV19 to TRBJ1-5; a weak D match, TRBD1 (5 bases). The CDR3 spans 14 residues. Germline loops: CDR1 LNHDA, CDR2 SQIVND (reference sequence). The V and J ends lost 6 bases and 5 bases respectively, with 14 bases between them. CDR3: CASRGPEFHQPQHF. For the CDR3, the DNA is TGTGCCAGTAGGGGGCCAGAGTTCCATCAGCCCCAGCATTTT.

V is TRBV27 and J is TRBJ2-2; 7 bases map to TRBD2. V lost 4 bases and J lost 5; bases outside the gene matches: 10. CDR3 length: 16 amino acids. Germline values: CDR1 MNHEY, CDR2 SMNVEV (reference sequence). The CDR3 sequence is CASSYRGWEGTGELFF. In nucleotides, the CDR3 is TGTGCCAGCAGTTACCGTGGGTGGGAGGGAACCGGGGAGCTGTTTTTT.

At least ten counts were recorded for this clonotype. This chain joins TRBV7-9 and TRBJ2-1; 9 bases line up with TRBD2. V was pared by 5 bases and J by 4 bases, with 9 bases of the junction left unmatched. CDR1 is SEHNR and CDR2 is FQNEAQ in the germline V gene (reference sequence). This CDR3 spans 16 amino acids. Here the CDR3 DNA reads TGTGCCAGCAGCGCCAAGACTAGCGGAGCATACAATGAGCAGTTCTTC. Amino acids: CASSAKTSGAYNEQFF.

The gene calls are TRBV27 and TRBJ2-1; the match to TRBD2 covers 10 bases. In germline, CDR1 is MNHEY, CDR2 SMNVEV (reference sequence). The trim removed 5 bases at V and 3 bases at J, leaving 7 bases unmatched. The CDR3 is made up of 16 amino acids. CDR3 DNA: TGTGCCAGCAGTATTCTAGCGGGGGACCTCTACAATGAGCAGTTCTTC. It specifies CASSILAGDLYNEQFF.

There are a few counts of this clonotype. This chain connects TRBV20-1 to TRBJ2-1; the D call may be TRBD1 or TRBD2 (5 bases each). Germline V gene lookup returns CDR1 DFQATT and CDR2 SNEGSKA (reference sequence). The ends were cut back, 6 bases at V and 2 bases at J, with 14 bases in the middle. The CDR3 totals 14 residues. CDR3: CSARSGTTYNEQFF. The CDR3 region has the DNA TGCAGTGCCAGATCCGGGACCACCTACAATGAGCAGTTCTTC.

The rearrangement links TRBV20-1 to TRBJ2-5; 11 bases fit TRBD1. Germline loops: CDR1 DFQATT, CDR2 SNEGSKA (reference sequence). This CDR3 is 15 amino acids long. The junction had 7 bases not matched to a gene; V was cut back by 1 base and J by 6 bases. This CDR3 is CSARVRTGGVKTQYF. The CDR3 region has the DNA TGCAGTGCTAGAGTCCGGACAGGGGGCGTGAAGACCCAGTACTTC.

This clonotype was found a few times. V usage is TRBV3-1 and J usage is TRBJ2-5, with 12 bases that match TRBD1. Looked up from germline, CDR1 is LGHDT and CDR2 is YNNKEL (reference sequence). The trim removed 4 bases at V and 4 bases at J, leaving 4 bases unmatched. The CDR3 has 15 residues. In DNA form, the CDR3 reads TGTGCCAGCAGCCCGGGACAGGGGGCGCGAGAGACCCAGTACTTC. This gives the protein CASSPGQGARETQYF.

This clonotype was seen more than once but under ten times. CDR3 bases: TGTGCCACCAGTGATTTGGACGGGACAGGGACTAACACCGGGGAGCTGTTTTTT. As protein: CATSDLDGTGTNTGELFF. The rearrangement joins TRBV24-1 to TRBJ2-2, with 9 bases that match TRBD1. The CDR3 contains 18 residues. Germline assignment: CDR1 KGHDR and CDR2 SFDVKD. V lost 0 bases to trimming and J lost 2 bases; unmatched junction nucleotides: 6.

The CDR3 is CASSIPGFEGRTKWPEAFF. The DNA for the CDR3 is TGTGCCAGCAGTATACCAGGGTTCGAGGGGAGGACAAAATGGCCTGAAGCTTTCTTT. The genes are TRBV28 and TRBJ1-1, with D tentatively TRBD1 (5 bases). This CDR3 comprises 19 residues. The germline CDR1 and CDR2 sequences are MDHEN and SYDVKM. V shed 5 bases and J shed 6 bases, with 31 bases lying between them.

In this sample, this clonotype turned up many times. V is TRBV6-1 and J is TRBJ2-1, with D hard to call. Trimming removed 7 bases from V and 0 bases from J, with 13 bases in between. Germline V gene lookup returns CDR1 MNHNS and CDR2 SASEGT. CDR3 size: 15 residues. The DNA of the CDR3 is TGTGCCAGCACCTGGACGGCGAGCTCCTACAATGAGCAGTTCTTC. Protein product: CASTWTASSYNEQFF.

This clonotype was recorded a few times. The V gene is TRBV20-1, the J gene TRBJ1-5; D unresolved. V lost 5 bases, J lost 1 base, and 3 bases lay in between. CDR1 and CDR2 (germline): DFQATT, SNEGSKA (reference sequence). CDR3 length: 11 residues. The CDR3 nucleotides are TGCAGTGCTCCGAGCAATCAGCCCCAGCATTTT. Translating gives CSAPSNQPQHF.

The J gene is TRBJ2-1, the V gene TRBV10-3; 12 positions match TRBD2. The CDR3 loop spans 16 amino acids. V was clipped by 2 bases and J by 4 bases; unmatched bases: 3. Germline lookup yields CDR1 ENHRY and CDR2 SYGVKD. The CDR3 coding sequence is TGTGCCATCAGTGAGGGTGGACTAGCGGGGTACAATGAGCAGTTCTTC. Protein product: CAISEGGLAGYNEQFF.

This chain links TRBV7-2 with TRBJ1-1, with TRBD1 matching 9 bases. V shed 0 bases, J shed 4 bases, and the junction held 3 bases outside the gene matches. This CDR3 is built from 15 residues. Per the germline V gene, CDR1 is SGHTA and CDR2 is FQGNSA. The CDR3 loop reads CASSLAGTGSTEAFF. CDR3 DNA sequence: TGTGCCAGCAGCTTAGCGGGGACAGGGAGCACTGAAGCTTTCTTT.

This sequence joins TRBV10-2 and TRBJ2-7; 11 positions match TRBD2. This CDR3 spans 15 amino acids. The junction had 9 bases not matched to a gene; V was cut back by 5 bases and J by 6 bases. Germline values: CDR1 WSHSY, CDR2 SAAADI. CDR3 DNA: TGCGCCAGCAGTCATTATAGCGGGGGGGCGGGCGAGCAGTACTTC. Protein sequence: CASSHYSGGAGEQYF.

This clonotype was counted a few times. The CDR3 loop is CASSQLGQTGEQYF. The CDR3, as DNA: TGCGCCAGCAGCCAGCTGGGACAGACGGGTGAGCAGTACTTC. The chain combines TRBV4-1 with TRBJ2-7; 7 nucleotides align to TRBD1. Per germline, CDR1 MGHRA and CDR2 YSYEKL. V shed 3 bases and J 7 bases; nucleotides not matched to a gene: 9. The CDR3 totals 14 residues.

The chain links TRBV20-1 to TRBJ2-7, with 7 nucleotides matching TRBD1. Trimming cost V 1 base and J 1 base; bases outside gene matches: 7. CDR1 DFQATT and CDR2 SNEGSKA come from the germline V gene (reference sequence). This CDR3 spans 15 amino acids. The CDR3 sequence: CSARGRTGVSYEQYF. DNA of the CDR3: TGCAGTGCTAGAGGTAGAACAGGGGTATCCTACGAGCAGTACTTC.

This clonotype was found a few times. V gene TRBV7-9 combines with J gene TRBJ1-1; 9 nucleotides line up with TRBD1. V lost 1 base, J lost 5 bases, and 2 bases stayed unmatched. CDR1 and CDR2 (germline): SEHNR, FQNEAQ (reference sequence). The length of the CDR3 is 14 residues. The CDR3 reads CASSLGGQGTEAFF. CDR3 coding DNA: TGTGCCAGCAGCTTAGGAGGACAGGGGACTGAAGCTTTCTTT.

This clonotype was detected only once. The V call is TRBV18, the J call TRBJ2-7, with 9 nucleotides matching TRBD1. The CDR3 length is 17 residues. The germline V gene has CDR1 KGHSH and CDR2 LQKENI. The V segment lost 0 bases and the J segment 1 base; nucleotides outside the gene matches: 7. The CDR3 here is CASSPPRGQGKSYEQYF. CDR3 DNA sequence: TGTGCCAGCTCACCACCGCGGGGACAGGGCAAATCCTACGAGCAGTACTTC.

This clonotype was picked up a small number of times. The chain couples TRBV4-3 to TRBJ1-2; TRBD1 aligns across 8 bases. The CDR3 covers 18 residues. V lost 0 bases and J lost 3; bases outside the gene matches: 12. The germline CDR1 and CDR2 sequences are LGHNA and YSLEER. CDR3 loop: CASSQDIRTGRGDYGYTF. DNA of the CDR3: TGCGCCAGCAGCCAAGATATAAGGACAGGGAGAGGCGACTATGGCTACACCTTC.

This clonotype was seen a handful of times. The chain recombines TRBV5-1 with TRBJ2-3; D possibly corresponds to TRBD2 (6 bases). From germline, CDR1 is SGHRS and CDR2 YFSETQ. This CDR3 is 15 amino acids long. Trimming cost V 0 bases and J 4 bases, with 12 bases left between them. CDR3 residues: CASSLGGKIADTQYF. The CDR3 DNA reads TGCGCCAGCAGCTTGGGCGGGAAGATCGCAGATACGCAGTATTTT. Full variable domain (rest looked up from reference TRBV5-1 and TRBJ2-3): KAGVTQTPRYLIKTRGQQVTLSCSPISGHRSVSWYQQTPGQGLQFLFEYFSETQRNKGNFPGRFSGRQFSNSRSEMNVSTLELGDSALYLCASSLGGKIADTQYFGPGTRLTVL.

Here the CDR3 reads CASSLGGSGRVQFF. The CDR3, as DNA: TGTGCCAGCAGCTTAGGGGGTAGCGGGAGAGTGCAGTTCTTC. V is TRBV7-8 and J is TRBJ2-1; TRBD2 agrees at 9 bases. Germline V CDR1 and CDR2: SGHVS, FQNEAQ. Unmatched junction bases numbered 7, after V lost 1 base and J lost 12 bases. The CDR3 contains 14 residues.

This clonotype was recorded many times. V and J are TRBV29-1 and TRBJ2-2; TRBD1 aligns across 7 bases. V lost 6 bases, J lost 4 bases, and 8 bases stayed unmatched. CDR1 and CDR2 from the germline V gene are SQVTM and ANQGSEA. There are 14 residues in the CDR3. CDR3 in amino acids: CSVFQGGPTGELFF. The DNA for the CDR3 is TGCAGCGTGTTTCAAGGGGGCCCCACCGGGGAGCTGTTTTTT.

V is TRBV7-9 and J is TRBJ2-2; tentatively, D is TRBD2 (5 bases). The CDR3 has 14 amino acids. Trimming shortened V by 4 bases and J by 5 bases, and 11 bases separated the two germline ends. Germline V gene sequence: CDR1 SEHNR, CDR2 FQNEAQ (reference sequence). Here the CDR3 reads CASSSLSGTGELFF. The DNA of the CDR3 is TGTGCCAGCAGCTCACTGTCGGGGACCGGGGAGCTGTTTTTT.

The chain is built from TRBV5-1 and TRBJ2-5; D possibly corresponds to TRBD2 (6 bases). CDR3 length: 13 amino acids. Germline values: CDR1 SGHRS, CDR2 YFSETQ. V dropped 5 bases and J dropped 1 base, with 9 bases sitting between them. CDR3 region: CASRGSGQETQYF. In DNA, the CDR3 is TGCGCCAGCAGAGGTAGCGGCCAAGAGACCCAGTACTTC.

This clonotype has only a few counts. This chain connects TRBV6-2 or TRBV6-3 to TRBJ2-1; 7 bases are shared with TRBD1. This CDR3 comprises 14 residues. From germline, CDR1 is MNHEY and CDR2 SVGEGT. V was pared by 0 bases and J by 8 bases, with 4 bases of the junction left unmatched. CDR3 region: CASSYSGQVDEQFF. In nucleotides, the CDR3 is TGTGCCAGCAGTTACTCAGGACAGGTTGATGAGCAGTTCTTC.

This clonotype has just a few counts. The rearrangement joins TRBV7-9 to TRBJ1-1, with D unclear. The CDR3 spans 14 residues. CDR1 is SEHNR, CDR2 FQNEAQ, per germline (reference sequence). The V end lost 6 bases, the J end lost 0 bases, and 11 bases lay between the germline ends. The DNA of the CDR3 is TGTGCCAGCAGTAACGGACTAATGAACACTGAAGCTTTCTTT. The encoded protein is CASSNGLMNTEAFF. Variable domain in full (rest from reference TRBV7-9 and TRBJ1-1): DTGVSQNPRHKITKRGQNVTFRCDPISEHNRLYWYRQTLGQGPEFLTYFQNEAQLEKSRLLSDRFSAERPKGSFSTLEIQRTEQGDSAMYLCASSNGLMNTEAFFGQGTRLTVV.

In its sample, this clonotype was seen a few times. The chain carries TRBV5-1 and TRBJ2-7, with 10 bases lining up with TRBD1. The V and J ends lost 3 bases and 2 bases, in that order; junction bases with no gene match: 5. The CDR3 has 15 amino acids. Per the germline V gene, CDR1 is SGHRS and CDR2 is YFSETQ. As DNA, the CDR3 is TGCGCCAGCAGCTATGGGACAGGGGTCCCCTACGAGCAGTACTTC. Encoded protein: CASSYGTGVPYEQYF.

The V call is TRBV5-6, the J call TRBJ1-2; D perhaps matches TRBD1 (5 bases). Trimming shortened V by 4 bases and J by 6 bases, and 19 bases separated the two germline ends. CDR1 and CDR2 (germline): SGHDT, YYEEEE. The CDR3 runs to 15 residues. The chain's CDR3 is CASSTVTANLHGYTF. The CDR3 nucleotides are TGTGCCAGCAGCACAGTGACAGCTAACCTTCATGGCTACACCTTC.

This clonotype was picked up a small number of times. The chain has TRBV18 and TRBJ2-7; 8 bases line up with TRBD2. Trimming at V came to 5 bases and at J to 6 bases, leaving 15 bases not matched to a gene. Germline V gene data show CDR1 as KGHSH and CDR2 as LQKENI. CDR3 length: 16 residues. Here the CDR3 DNA reads TGTGCCAGCTCAACCCAAGGGACTAGTATTGCCCCCGAGCAGTACTTC. Encoded protein: CASSTQGTSIAPEQYF.

The chain recombines TRBV5-6 with TRBJ1-5; D ambiguous. With 3 bases removed from V and 12 bases from J, the gap between germline ends came to 16 bases. The CDR3 extends over 13 amino acids. Per germline, CDR1 SGHDT and CDR2 YYEEEE. In DNA, the CDR3 is TGTGCCAGCAGCTCTACTAACAGAGCGGACCAGCATTTT. It specifies CASSSTNRADQHF. Drawing the rest from reference TRBV5-6 and TRBJ1-5, the complete variable domain is DAGVTQSPTHLIKTRGQQVTLRCSPKSGHDTVSWYQQALGQGPQFIFQYYEEEERQRGNFPDRFSGHQFPNYSSELNVNALLLGDSALYLCASSSTNRADQHFGDGTRLSIL.

This clonotype was seen a handful of times. One base away lies a much larger clone, so this may be a sequencing read error. J is TRBJ2-2 and V is TRBV20-1; D unresolved. CDR3 size: 17 residues. Germline CDR1 reads DFQATT; CDR2 reads SNEGSKA (reference sequence). The CDR3 region has the DNA TGCTGTGCTAGAGATACAAGGAGACTCGCGAACACCGGGGAGCTGTTTTTT. Its protein is CCARDTRRLANTGELFF.